This T cell receptor (beta chain) was sequenced for a study of blood T cell repertoires in COVID-19. Recruits, aged roughly 18 to 95 years, lived in 24 US areas. With 2 bases clipped from V and 7 bases from J, the junction kept 9 bases outside the gene matches. Per the germline V gene, CDR1 is LNHNV and CDR2 is YYDKDF (reference sequence). The CDR3 length is 15 residues. As handled by the study authors: Amplification from reference gene primers served as the basis for estimated nucleated cell counts. TCRdb keeps only in-frame clones here, not all; method: immunoSEQ multiplex PCR. That table is the source of V, J and clone size, and D and trimming were worked out from the DNA. The sample includes 250,000 to 300,000 clones, roughly 84% of them seen just once.

The V call is TRBV15, the J call TRBJ2-5; 8 bases agree with TRBD1. Input material: PBMCs or T cells enriched from blood (not recorded which). The receptor comes from a woman aged 50 to 60 who had been exposed to COVID-19. The CDR3 region is CATSRPGGRSGTQYF. CDR3 sequence (DNA): TGTGCCACCAGCAGACCAGGGGGCCGGTCGGGGACCCAGTACTTC.